This TCR beta chain comes out of a study of OX40 agonist ivuxolimab in advanced cancers. About the research overall: Prior anti-PD-1, anti-PD-L1 or anti-CTLA-4 therapy did not bar entry, and more than 35% had some. The study's findings and limits: CD4+ and CD8+ blood T cells expanded clonally by week 6 at 0.1 to 3.0 mg/kg. Researchers report that CD8+ T cells had, on average, more expanded clones than CD4+.

Clones were read by immunoSEQ multiplex PCR, and TCRdb kept only the in-frame ones, dropping some. The repertoire holds 65,000 to 95,000 clones, 75% to 95% seen once, with approximately 6.5% in the top ten. This clone is a singleton in its sample. Its target is unknown. Looked up from germline, CDR1 is MNHNS and CDR2 is SASEGT. The length of the CDR3 is 11 residues. Trimming removed 10 bases at V and 5 bases at J, with 9 bases between. The clonotype comes from an adult with an advanced solid tumor such as melanoma, head and neck, liver or kidney cancer. The chain uses TRBV6-1 and TRBJ2-1; the D gene is possibly TRBD2 (5 bases). This sample comprised CD4+ or CD8+ T cells sorted from blood, obtained in a trial of the OX40 agonist ivuxolimab. As DNA, the CDR3 is TGTGCCATCAAGCGGAACAATGAGCAGTTCTTC. Translating gives CAIKRNNEQFF.